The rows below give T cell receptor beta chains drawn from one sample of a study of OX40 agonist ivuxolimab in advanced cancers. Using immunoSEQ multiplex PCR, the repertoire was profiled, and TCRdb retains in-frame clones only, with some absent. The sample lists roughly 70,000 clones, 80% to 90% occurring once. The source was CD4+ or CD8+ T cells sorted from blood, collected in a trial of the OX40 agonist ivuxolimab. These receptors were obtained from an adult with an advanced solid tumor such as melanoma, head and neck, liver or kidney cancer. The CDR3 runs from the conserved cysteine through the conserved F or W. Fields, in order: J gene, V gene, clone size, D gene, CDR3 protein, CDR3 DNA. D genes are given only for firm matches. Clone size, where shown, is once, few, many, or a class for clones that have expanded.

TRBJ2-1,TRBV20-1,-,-,CSASANEQFF,TGCAGTGCTAGCGCCAATGAGCAGTTCTTC
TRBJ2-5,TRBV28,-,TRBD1,CASSRGQGRETQYF,TGTGCCAGCAGTCGTGGACAGGGGAGAGAGACCCAGTACTTC
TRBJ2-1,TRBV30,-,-,CAWSRGGSYNEQFF,TGTGCCTGGAGTAGGGGGGGCTCCTACAATGAGCAGTTCTTC
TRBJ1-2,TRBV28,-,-,CASSIDRRLNYGYTF,TGTGCCAGCAGTATAGATCGACGCTTAAACTATGGCTACACCTTC
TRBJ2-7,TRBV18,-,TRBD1,CASSPTTGQSYEQYF,TGTGCCAGCTCACCGACCACGGGACAGTCCTACGAGCAGTACTTC
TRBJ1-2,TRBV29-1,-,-,CSAADERGLDGYTF,TGCAGCGCGGCCGACGAACGGGGGCTGGATGGCTACACCTTC
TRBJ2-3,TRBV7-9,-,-,CASSLAGGADTQYF,TGTGCCAGCAGCTTAGCGGGAGGCGCAGATACGCAGTATTTT
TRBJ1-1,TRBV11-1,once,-,CASSSTRPIPIQEAFF,TGTGCCAGCAGCTCGACTCGACCGATACCAATCCAAGAAGCTTTCTTT
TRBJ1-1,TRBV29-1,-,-,CSADGKAFF,TGCAGCGCCGACGGGAAAGCTTTCTTT
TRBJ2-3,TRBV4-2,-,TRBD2,CASSHRGSSTDTQYF,TGTGCCAGCAGCCACCGCGGGAGTAGCACAGATACGCAGTATTTT
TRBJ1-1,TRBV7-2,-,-,CASSLFLGAGTEAFF,TGTGCCAGCAGCTTGTTCCTGGGGGCAGGGACTGAAGCTTTCTTT
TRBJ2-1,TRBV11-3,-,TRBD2,CASSFVRLAGVSYNEQFF,TGTGCCAGCAGCTTCGTCAGGCTAGCGGGGGTAAGCTACAATGAGCAGTTCTTC
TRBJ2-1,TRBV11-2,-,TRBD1,CASSGQGGANEQFF,TGTGCCAGCAGTGGACAGGGGGGGGCAAATGAGCAGTTCTTC
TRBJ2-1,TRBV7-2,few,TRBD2,CASSLGLAIYNEQFF,TGTGCCAGCAGCCTGGGACTAGCGATCTACAATGAGCAGTTCTTC
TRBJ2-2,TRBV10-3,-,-,CAISEWGERTGELFF,TGTGCCATCAGTGAGTGGGGGGAGCGCACCGGGGAGCTGTTTTTT
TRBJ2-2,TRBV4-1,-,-,CASSTPWWRTTGELFF,TGCGCCAGCAGCACCCCCTGGTGGCGGACCACCGGGGAGCTGTTTTTT